This T cell receptor (beta chain) was profiled in a study of T cells after yellow fever vaccination. Across the study: Preparation of fractions with low cell numbers was performed using SMART-Seq v4 Ultra Low Input.

The study's findings and limits: Most clones from primary vaccination were detected again post-booster (approximately 97% CD4, about 88% CD8). A secondary response was less intense yet reached its peak sooner, at day 5 versus 15.

Of note for this clonotype: Its antigen is still unknown.

TCRdb analysed the 5' RACE reads with MiXCR anew, one entry per CDR3 protein. The data show around 550,000 distinct CDR3 sequences, approximately 21% seen once. After removal of 3 bases from V and 4 bases from J, the junction contained 5 bases not matched to a gene. The CDR3 extends over 16 amino acids. Germline V gives CDR1 SGDLS, CDR2 YYNGEE. This specimen consisted of PBMCs, obtained 15 days after the yellow fever booster vaccination. The gene calls are TRBV9 and TRBJ2-2; 11 nucleotides agree with TRBD2. The clonotype originates from a man younger than 45 who received the YFV17D yellow fever vaccine. CDR3 sequence reads: CASSEIAGGVTGELFF. In DNA, the CDR3 is TGTGCCAGCAGCGAGATAGCGGGAGGGGTCACCGGGGAGCTGTTTTTT. The full variable domain, completed using reference TRBV9 and TRBJ2-2, is DSGVTQTPKHLITATGQRVTLRCSPRSGDLSVYWYQQSLDQGLQFLIQYYNGEERAKGNILERFSAQQFPDLHSELNLSSLELGDSALYFCASSEIAGGVTGELFFGEGSRLTVL.